This record covers a single T cell receptor beta chain. Its antigen is currently not known. Base-call qualities are not available, and no considerably larger clone is one nucleotide away. The data derive from a study of graft-versus-host responses after intestinal transplantation (dated by TCRdb to the early 2020s). Study-wide context: The transplants that recipients received were multivisceral, liver-intestinal, or isolated intestinal. After intestinal transplantation, graft-versus-host and host-versus-graft alloreactive T cell clones in the graft, circulation and bone marrow were tracked using bulk TCR-beta CDR3 sequencing. Samples from three later patients were sequenced in-house on an Illumina MiSeq with MiXCR processing rather than by the commercial service. The cohort enrolled some 23 intestinal transplant recipients including one retransplant, and a few patients lacking pretransplant specimens were excluded. To identify alloreactive clones, pre-transplant mixed lymphocyte reaction products were sequenced and compared with unstimulated pre-transplant donor and recipient T cells. Donor T cell macrochimerism was defined as a peak of at least 4% donor T cells among recipient peripheral blood mononuclear cells. All recipients received anti-thymocyte globulin induction followed by maintenance tacrolimus and steroids for around 3 years. Results the study describes overall, beyond this receptor: GvH clones were detected in recipient bone marrow, and some appeared earlier in ileal mucosa or blood, consistent with an intestinal mucosal origin. In patients with donor T cell macrochimerism, the allografts had high GvH to HvG T cell clonal ratios. The conclusions were limited by the relatively low number and heterogeneity of the intestinal transplant patients. Early after transplant, peak levels of circulating GvH clones were associated with declines in HvG clones.

CDR1 and CDR2 were assigned from the germline V gene (reference sequence) as MNHNY and SVGAGI. After removal of 2 bases from V and 12 bases from J, the junction retains 11 bases not matched to a gene. Reading from cysteine to phenylalanine, the CDR3 counts 14 amino acids. The read is trimmed to its CDR3 DNA, 42 bases read in frame from base 1. Libraries came from the immunoSEQ multiplex PCR assay. Adaptive Biotechnologies carried out high-throughput TCR-beta CDR3 sequencing of genomic DNA for most patients. In the paper's pipeline: TCR sequencing data were retrieved from Adaptive's ImmunoSEQ software for some 17 patients, whereas three other patients were processed with MiXCR and VDJtools. CDR3 nucleotide sequences shared between donor and recipient were removed because the origin of such sequences could not be assigned. To count as alloreactive, a clone needed at least 2-fold expansion over unstimulated cells and a minimum CFSE-low frequency of 0.002% (template counts) or 0.001% (read counts). Mappable clones were those detected in sequenced pre-transplant spleen, lymph node, or MLR CFSE-low populations of the donor or recipient. The cumulative frequency of alloreactive clones was calculated as a percentage of all sequences, weighted by copy number. Entries here come from immuneACCESS through TCRdb and include only in-frame sequences with V and J called. Some clones fail to appear in such tables; in the studies checked, an unresolved V gene covers under half of the shortfall, and the cause of the remainder is unknown. D and trimming were read from the DNA, whereas the V and J calls and clone size are those reported in that table. The sample table records about 12,000 clones; around 83% of these occur just once. Jointly, the top ten make up 50% of the sample.

Blood samples were collected up to 4 times in the first month after transplant and then at least monthly when available. The sequence is built from TRBV6-6 and TRBJ2-5, and TRBD1 aligns with 8 junction nucleotides. The TCR originated in a human patient who received an intestinal transplant, so some T cells may come from the graft donor. The source material was PBMCs, sampled around 120 days after transplant. The encoded CDR3 is CASSYLGTGPKEYF. The nucleotide sequence is TGTGCCAGCAGTTACCTCGGGACAGGTCCGAAAGAGTACTTC.